A few counts support the clone carrying this T cell receptor beta chain. Its specificity is not known. The source of the sample is a study of T-cell reconstitution after alpha-beta-depleted transplantation in children. Preparation of the TCRbeta library was carried out with unique molecular identifiers. From the PCR reads, TCRdb called clonotypes with MiXCR, one entry per CDR3 protein. Here the sample spans around 94,000 distinct CDR3 sequences, about 5.6% being singletons. Trimming shortened V by 6 bases and J by 0 bases, and 12 bases separated the two germline ends. The CDR3 contains 15 residues. Germline CDR1 is MNHNS and CDR2 is SASEGT. Findings and caveats of the study: T-cell numbers and diversity one year post-transplant derived largely from freshly generated T cells. The study traced high day-60 TCRbeta diversity in some patients to surviving recipient T cells and thymic progenitors. Alpha-beta T cells present about two months after transplant were reported to originate from several hundred expanded graft clones.

The source material was PBMCs, mostly from graft donor cells, sampled 60 days after TCRalphabeta/CD19-depleted stem cell transplant. This chain uses TRBV6-1 with TRBJ1-5; D gene unclear. This TCR came from a female patient under 10 years old who had a stem cell transplant for Fanconi anemia, so the T cells may come from the graft donor. CDR3 nucleotide sequence: TGTGCCAGCAGCCTGGGCCTTTATAGCAATCAGCCCCAGCATTTT. Translating gives CASSLGLYSNQPQHF.